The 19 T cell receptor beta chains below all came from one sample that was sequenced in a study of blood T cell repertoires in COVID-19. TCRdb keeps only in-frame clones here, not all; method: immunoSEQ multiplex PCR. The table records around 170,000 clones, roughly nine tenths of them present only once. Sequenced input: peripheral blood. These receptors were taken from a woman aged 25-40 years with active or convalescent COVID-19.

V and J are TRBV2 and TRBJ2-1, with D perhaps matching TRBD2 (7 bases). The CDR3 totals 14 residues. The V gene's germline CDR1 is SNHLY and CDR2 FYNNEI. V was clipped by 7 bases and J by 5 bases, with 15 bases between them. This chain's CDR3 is CASNARGLNNEQFF. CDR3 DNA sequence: TGTGCCAGCAATGCGCGGGGGCTGAACAATGAGCAGTTCTTC.

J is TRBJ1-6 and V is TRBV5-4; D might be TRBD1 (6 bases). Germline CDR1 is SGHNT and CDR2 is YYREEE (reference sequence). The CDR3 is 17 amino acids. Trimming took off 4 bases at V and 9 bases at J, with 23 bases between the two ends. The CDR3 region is CASSRRSIQGERSPLHF. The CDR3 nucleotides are TGTGCCAGCAGCCGAAGATCAATACAGGGTGAGCGTTCACCCCTCCACTTT.

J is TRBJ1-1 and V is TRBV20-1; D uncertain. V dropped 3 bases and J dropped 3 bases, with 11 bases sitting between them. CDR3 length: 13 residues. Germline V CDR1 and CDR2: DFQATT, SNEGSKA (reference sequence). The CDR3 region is CSASGVLDTEAFF. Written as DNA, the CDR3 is TGCAGTGCTAGTGGAGTACTAGACACTGAAGCTTTCTTT.

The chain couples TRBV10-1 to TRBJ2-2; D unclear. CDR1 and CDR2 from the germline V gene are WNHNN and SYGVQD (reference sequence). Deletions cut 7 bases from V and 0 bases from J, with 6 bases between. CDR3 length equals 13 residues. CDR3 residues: CASIAANTGELFF. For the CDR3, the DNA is TGCGCCAGCATCGCGGCGAACACCGGGGAGCTGTTTTTT.

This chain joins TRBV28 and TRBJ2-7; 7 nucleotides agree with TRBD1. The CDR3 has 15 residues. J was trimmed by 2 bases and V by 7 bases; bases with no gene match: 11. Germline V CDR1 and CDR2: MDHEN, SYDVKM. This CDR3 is CASTVGQALPYEQYF. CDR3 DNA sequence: TGTGCCAGCACCGTAGGACAGGCTCTACCCTACGAGCAGTACTTC.

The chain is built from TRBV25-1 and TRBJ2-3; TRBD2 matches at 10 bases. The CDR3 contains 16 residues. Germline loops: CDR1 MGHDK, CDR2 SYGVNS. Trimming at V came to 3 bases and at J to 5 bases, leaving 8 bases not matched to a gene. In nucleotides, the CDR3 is TGTGCCAGCAGTGAGGAGGATAAGCGGGGGGGAGATACGCAGTATTTT. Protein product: CASSEEDKRGGDTQYF.

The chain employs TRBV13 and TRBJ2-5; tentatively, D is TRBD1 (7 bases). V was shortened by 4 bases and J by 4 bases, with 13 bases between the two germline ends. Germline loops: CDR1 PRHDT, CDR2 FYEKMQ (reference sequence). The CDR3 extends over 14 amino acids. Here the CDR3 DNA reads TGTGCCAGCAGCTCTAGACAGGGAGGAGAGACCCAGTACTTC. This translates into CASSSRQGGETQYF.

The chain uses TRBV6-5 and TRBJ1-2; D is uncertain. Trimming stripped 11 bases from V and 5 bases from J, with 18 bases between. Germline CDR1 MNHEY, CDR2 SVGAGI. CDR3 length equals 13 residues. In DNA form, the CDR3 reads TGTGCCGCAGAAGTAGCGCCGGGGTATGGCTACACCTTC. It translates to CAAEVAPGYGYTF.

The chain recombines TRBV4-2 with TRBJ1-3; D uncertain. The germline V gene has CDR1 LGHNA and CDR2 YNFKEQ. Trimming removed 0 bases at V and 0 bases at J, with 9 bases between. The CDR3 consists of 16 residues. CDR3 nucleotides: TGTGCCAGCAGCCAAGAATCGAGGGTCTCTGGAAACACCATATATTTT. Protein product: CASSQESRVSGNTIYF.

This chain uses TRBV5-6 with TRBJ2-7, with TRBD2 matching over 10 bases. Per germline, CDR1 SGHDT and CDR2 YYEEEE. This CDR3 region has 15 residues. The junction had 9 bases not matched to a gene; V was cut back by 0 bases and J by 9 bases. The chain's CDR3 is CASSLEVAGGTVQYF. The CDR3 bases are TGTGCCAGCAGCTTGGAGGTAGCGGGGGGTACGGTGCAGTACTTC.

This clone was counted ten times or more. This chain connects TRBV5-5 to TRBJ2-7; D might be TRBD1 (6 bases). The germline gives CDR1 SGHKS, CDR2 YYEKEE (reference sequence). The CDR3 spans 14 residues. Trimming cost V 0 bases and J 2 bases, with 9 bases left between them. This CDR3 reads CASSLDRVAYEQYF. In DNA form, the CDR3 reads TGTGCCAGCAGCTTGGACAGGGTGGCCTACGAGCAGTACTTC. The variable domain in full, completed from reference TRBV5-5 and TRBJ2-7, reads DAGVTQSPTHLIKTRGQQVTLRCSPISGHKSVSWYQQVLGQGPQFIFQYYEKEERGRGNFPDRFSARQFPNYSSELNVNALLLGDSALYLCASSLDRVAYEQYFGPGTRLTVT.

CDR3 nucleotide sequence: TGTGCCAGCAGACGCGGAACCGACGCTGAAGCTTTCTTT. Its translation is CASRRGTDAEAFF. V is TRBV3-1 (or the pseudogene TRBV3-2) and J is TRBJ1-1, with no clear D. Germline V lookup: CDR1 LGHDT, CDR2 YNNKEL (reference sequence). CDR3 length: 13 residues. Trimming stripped 6 bases from V and 6 bases from J, with 14 bases between.

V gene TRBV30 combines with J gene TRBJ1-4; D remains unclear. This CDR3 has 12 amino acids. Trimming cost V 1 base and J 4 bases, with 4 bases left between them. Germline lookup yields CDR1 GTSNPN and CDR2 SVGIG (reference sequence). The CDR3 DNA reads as TGTGCCTGGAGTGCCCGTAATGAAAAACTGTTTTTT. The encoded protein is CAWSARNEKLFF.

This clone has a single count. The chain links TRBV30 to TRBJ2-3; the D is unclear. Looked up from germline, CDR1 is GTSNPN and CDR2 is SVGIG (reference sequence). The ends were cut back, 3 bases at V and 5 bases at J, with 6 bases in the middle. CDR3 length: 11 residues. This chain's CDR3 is CAWRPGDTQYF. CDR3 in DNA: TGTGCCTGGAGGCCGGGAGATACGCAGTATTTT.

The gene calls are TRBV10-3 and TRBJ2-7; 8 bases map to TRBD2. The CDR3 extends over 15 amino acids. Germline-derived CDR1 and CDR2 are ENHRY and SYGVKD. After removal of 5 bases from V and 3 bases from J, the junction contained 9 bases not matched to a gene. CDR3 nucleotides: TGTGCCATCAGTCCCCTCGGGAGGGAGAACTACGAGCAGTACTTC. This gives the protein CAISPLGRENYEQYF.

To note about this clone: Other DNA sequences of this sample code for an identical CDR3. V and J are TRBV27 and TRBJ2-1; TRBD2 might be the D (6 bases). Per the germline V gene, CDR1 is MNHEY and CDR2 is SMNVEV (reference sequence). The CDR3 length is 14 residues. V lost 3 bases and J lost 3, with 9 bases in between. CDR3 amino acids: CASSLAGLYNEQFF. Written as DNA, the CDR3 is TGTGCCAGCAGTTTGGCGGGACTCTACAATGAGCAGTTCTTC.

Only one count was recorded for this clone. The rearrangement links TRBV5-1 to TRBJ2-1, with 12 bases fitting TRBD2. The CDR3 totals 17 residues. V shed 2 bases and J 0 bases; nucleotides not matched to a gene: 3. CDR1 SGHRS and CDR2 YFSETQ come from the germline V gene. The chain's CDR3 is CASSFTSGGNSYNEQFF. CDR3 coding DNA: TGCGCCAGCAGCTTTACTAGCGGGGGGAACTCCTACAATGAGCAGTTCTTC.

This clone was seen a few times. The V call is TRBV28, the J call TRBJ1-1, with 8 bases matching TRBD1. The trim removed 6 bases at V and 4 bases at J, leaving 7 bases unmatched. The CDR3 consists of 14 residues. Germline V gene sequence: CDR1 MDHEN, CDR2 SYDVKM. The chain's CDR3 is CASSRTGLVTEAFF. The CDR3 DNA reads TGTGCCAGCAGCCGGACAGGGCTGGTCACTGAAGCTTTCTTT. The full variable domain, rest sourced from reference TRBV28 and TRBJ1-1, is DVKVTQSSRYLVKRTGEKVFLECVQDMDHENMFWYRQDPGLGLRLIYFSYDVKMKEKGDIPEGYSVSREKKERFSLILESASTNQTSMYLCASSRTGLVTEAFFGQGTRLTVV.

The CDR3 nucleotides read TGTGCCAGCAGCTCCCCGGGACAAGTAGGAGGGAACACTGAAGCTTTCTTT. Residues: CASSSPGQVGGNTEAFF. The chain couples TRBV5-6 to TRBJ1-1; perhaps TRBD1 as D (6 bases). This CDR3 is built from 17 residues. The ends were cut back, 3 bases at V and 1 base at J, with 19 bases in the middle. Germline V lookup: CDR1 SGHDT, CDR2 YYEEEE.